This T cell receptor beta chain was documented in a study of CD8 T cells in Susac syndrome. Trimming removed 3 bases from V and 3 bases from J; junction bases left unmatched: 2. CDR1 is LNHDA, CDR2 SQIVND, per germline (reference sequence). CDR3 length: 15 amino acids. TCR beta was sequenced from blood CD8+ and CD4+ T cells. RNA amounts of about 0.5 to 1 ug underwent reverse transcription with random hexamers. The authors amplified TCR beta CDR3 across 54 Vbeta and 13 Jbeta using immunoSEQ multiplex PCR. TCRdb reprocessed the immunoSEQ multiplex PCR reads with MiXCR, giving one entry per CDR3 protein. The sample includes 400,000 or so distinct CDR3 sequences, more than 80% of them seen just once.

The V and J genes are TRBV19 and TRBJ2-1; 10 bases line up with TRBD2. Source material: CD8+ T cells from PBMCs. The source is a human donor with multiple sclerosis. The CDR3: CASSMGTSDYNEQFF. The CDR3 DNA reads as TGTGCCAGTAGTATGGGGACTAGCGACTACAATGAGCAGTTCTTC.